The rows below give T cell receptor beta chains drawn from one sample of a study of early T cells in non-severe SARS-CoV-2 infection. TCRdb re-derived calls from the 5' RACE reads in MiXCR, one entry per CDR3 protein. The table shows 55,000 to 70,000 distinct CDR3 sequences, with more than 3.5% occurring only once. Sequencing used whole blood, obtained at baseline. All receptors come from an adult who was a healthcare worker with PCR-confirmed SARS-CoV-2 infection or an uninfected control (not recorded which). The donor label of this sample is uncertain. Each CDR3 is given with its conserved first and last residue. Each record gives: D gene, clone size, J gene, V gene, CDR3 protein, CDR3 DNA. A D gene is named only where the DNA matches it firmly. Clone size appears in some rows only: once, few, many, or a class for an expanded clone.

D gene: TRBD2
clone size: few
J gene: TRBJ2-5
V gene: TRBV7-9
CDR3 protein: CASSLGGLEETQYF
CDR3 DNA: TGTGCCAGCAGCTTAGGGGGACTAGAGGAGACCCAGTACTTC

D gene: TRBD1
clone size: few
J gene: TRBJ2-7
V gene: TRBV6-4
CDR3 protein: CASSDPDRGSSYEQYF
CDR3 DNA: TGTGCCAGCAGTGACCCCGACAGGGGAAGCTCCTACGAGCAGTACTTC

D gene: -
clone size: -
J gene: TRBJ2-3
V gene: TRBV18
CDR3 protein: CASSPDPSSTDTQYF
CDR3 DNA: TGTGCCAGCTCACCAGACCCCAGCAGCACAGATACGCAGTATTTT

D gene: TRBD1
clone size: many
J gene: TRBJ1-6
V gene: TRBV4-2
CDR3 protein: CASSQGDRVGNSPLHF
CDR3 DNA: TGTGCCAGCAGCCAAGGGGACAGGGTCGGAAATTCACCCCTCCACTTT

D gene: TRBD1
clone size: -
J gene: TRBJ1-5
V gene: TRBV4-2
CDR3 protein: CASSQEGQYNQPQHF
CDR3 DNA: TGTGCCAGCAGCCAAGAGGGACAGTACAATCAGCCCCAGCATTTT

D gene: -
clone size: many
J gene: TRBJ1-2
V gene: TRBV6-5
CDR3 protein: CASSFIRTDNYGYTF
CDR3 DNA: TGTGCCAGCAGCTTTATTCGGACGGATAACTATGGCTACACCTTC

D gene: -
clone size: once
J gene: TRBJ2-3
V gene: TRBV11-2
CDR3 protein: CASSLFRRSTDTQYF
CDR3 DNA: TGTGCCAGCAGCTTATTTCGGAGGAGCACAGATACGCAGTATTTT

D gene: TRBD2
clone size: many
J gene: TRBJ2-1
V gene: TRBV7-2
CDR3 protein: CASSRSSGGRSSYNEQFF
CDR3 DNA: TGTGCCAGCAGCCGAAGTAGCGGGGGCCGTAGCTCCTACAATGAGCAGTTCTTC

D gene: TRBD1
clone size: many
J gene: TRBJ1-1
V gene: TRBV7-2
CDR3 protein: CASSLPRRQGNEAFF
CDR3 DNA: TGTGCCAGCAGCTTACCACGGCGACAGGGCAATGAAGCTTTCTTT

D gene: -
clone size: few
J gene: TRBJ2-7
V gene: TRBV6-5
CDR3 protein: CASSPGTGRYEQYF
CDR3 DNA: TGTGCCAGCAGTCCAGGAACAGGGCGCTACGAGCAGTACTTC

D gene: -
clone size: many
J gene: TRBJ1-4
V gene: TRBV5-1
CDR3 protein: CASSLDGDVSEKLFF
CDR3 DNA: TGCGCCAGCAGCTTGGACGGGGATGTTAGTGAAAAACTGTTTTTT

D gene: -
clone size: many
J gene: TRBJ2-6
V gene: TRBV19
CDR3 protein: CASSAGSLGSGANVLTF
CDR3 DNA: TGTGCCAGTAGTGCAGGGTCTTTGGGCTCTGGGGCCAACGTCCTGACTTTC

D gene: -
clone size: few
J gene: TRBJ2-1
V gene: TRBV6-2/TRBV6-3
CDR3 protein: CASSYSWTRNEQFF
CDR3 DNA: TGTGCCAGCAGTTACTCGTGGACCCGGAATGAGCAGTTCTTC

D gene: -
clone size: many
J gene: TRBJ1-5
V gene: TRBV7-2
CDR3 protein: CASSFMPGTGGPQHF
CDR3 DNA: TGTGCCAGCAGCTTCATGCCCGGGACGGGCGGGCCCCAGCATTTT

D gene: TRBD1
clone size: many
J gene: TRBJ2-3
V gene: TRBV28
CDR3 protein: CASSATGTGQPSTDTQYF
CDR3 DNA: TGTGCCAGCAGTGCTACCGGGACAGGACAACCTAGCACAGATACGCAGTATTTT

D gene: -
clone size: few
J gene: TRBJ2-5
V gene: TRBV12-3/TRBV12-4
CDR3 protein: CASSLTGDPRRETQYF
CDR3 DNA: TGTGCCAGCAGTTTAACGGGGGACCCACGTCGGGAGACCCAGTACTTC

D gene: TRBD1
clone size: few
J gene: TRBJ1-1
V gene: TRBV6-2/TRBV6-3
CDR3 protein: CASSWAGTGTRGTEAFF
CDR3 DNA: TGTGCCAGCAGTTGGGCCGGGACAGGGACCAGGGGCACTGAAGCTTTCTTT

D gene: -
clone size: many
J gene: TRBJ2-1
V gene: TRBV29-1
CDR3 protein: CSVSRGGEQFF
CDR3 DNA: TGCAGCGTTAGCAGGGGGGGTGAGCAGTTCTTC

D gene: -
clone size: -
J gene: TRBJ1-2
V gene: TRBV25-1
CDR3 protein: CASSEWAVALYGYTF
CDR3 DNA: TGTGCCAGCAGTGAATGGGCCGTAGCTCTCTATGGCTACACCTTC

D gene: -
clone size: many
J gene: TRBJ2-5
V gene: TRBV6-5
CDR3 protein: CASSYSQRQETQYF
CDR3 DNA: TGTGCCAGCAGTTACTCCCAACGCCAAGAGACCCAGTACTTC

D gene: TRBD2
clone size: many
J gene: TRBJ2-3
V gene: TRBV20-1
CDR3 protein: CSAGRTSGGQGDTQYF
CDR3 DNA: TGCAGTGCGGGCCGGACTAGCGGGGGGCAGGGGGATACGCAGTATTTT

D gene: -
clone size: many
J gene: TRBJ1-2
V gene: TRBV20-1
CDR3 protein: CSALNGYTF
CDR3 DNA: TGCAGTGCTCTCAATGGCTACACCTTC

D gene: TRBD1
clone size: -
J gene: TRBJ1-2
V gene: TRBV10-2
CDR3 protein: CASSDRGLEGYGYTF
CDR3 DNA: TGCGCCAGCAGTGATAGGGGGCTTGAGGGCTATGGCTACACCTTC

D gene: -
clone size: -
J gene: TRBJ1-1
V gene: TRBV10-2
CDR3 protein: CASSEGRRGTEAFF
CDR3 DNA: TGCGCCAGCAGTGAGGGTCGAAGGGGGACTGAAGCTTTCTTT

D gene: -
clone size: many
J gene: TRBJ2-3
V gene: TRBV6-2/TRBV6-3
CDR3 protein: CASTEEGGGADTQYF
CDR3 DNA: TGTGCCAGCACCGAGGAAGGGGGGGGTGCAGATACGCAGTATTTT

D gene: -
clone size: many
J gene: TRBJ2-1
V gene: TRBV10-3
CDR3 protein: CAISESGQGLQNEQFF
CDR3 DNA: TGTGCCATCAGTGAGTCAGGGCAGGGATTGCAGAATGAGCAGTTCTTC

D gene: TRBD2
clone size: -
J gene: TRBJ2-7
V gene: TRBV28
CDR3 protein: CASRPPTSGYEQYF
CDR3 DNA: TGTGCCAGCCGCCCCCCGACTAGCGGCTACGAGCAGTACTTC

D gene: TRBD1
clone size: many
J gene: TRBJ1-5
V gene: TRBV20-1
CDR3 protein: CSARDGGQPYSNQPQHF
CDR3 DNA: TGCAGTGCTAGAGATGGGGGACAGCCATATAGCAATCAGCCCCAGCATTTT

D gene: TRBD1
clone size: -
J gene: TRBJ2-5
V gene: TRBV5-5
CDR3 protein: CASSLATGEETQYF
CDR3 DNA: TGTGCCAGCAGCTTGGCGACAGGGGAGGAGACCCAGTACTTC

D gene: -
clone size: few
J gene: TRBJ2-1
V gene: TRBV28
CDR3 protein: CASSLLAGAGNEQFF
CDR3 DNA: TGTGCCAGCAGTTTACTCGCGGGGGCAGGTAATGAGCAGTTCTTC

D gene: TRBD1
clone size: many
J gene: TRBJ1-1
V gene: TRBV10-2
CDR3 protein: CASRATGVGTEAFF
CDR3 DNA: TGCGCCAGCAGGGCGACAGGGGTCGGCACTGAAGCTTTCTTT